The 18 T cell receptor beta chains presented below share a single source sample, sequenced in a study of shared clonotypes between healthy human individuals. The method was immunoSEQ multiplex PCR; TCRdb's version includes in-frame clones alone and lacks a portion of them. The sample includes approximately 740,000 clones, nearly 95% of them seen just once. Naive CD8 cells lacked CD45RO, underwent positive selection for CCR7 and left out terminally differentiated effector memory CD45RA+ cells. Sequencing input: naive CD8+ T cells sorted from blood. These receptors all come from a man aged 25-45 years in good health.

The V call is TRBV30, the J call TRBJ2-7, with D possibly being TRBD1 or TRBD2 (5 bases each). The germline V and J ends were trimmed by 4 bases and 6 bases, with 19 bases remaining between them. The germline V gene encodes CDR1 GTSNPN and CDR2 SVGIG (reference sequence). CDR3 size: 14 residues. The CDR3 here is CAWTGTTTEFEQYF. CDR3 DNA sequence: TGTGCCTGGACCGGGACCACAACCGAGTTCGAGCAGTACTTC.

Regarding this clone: Germline and junction disagree at one end, which may indicate a read error. The chain is built from TRBV14 and TRBJ2-7, with TRBD1 as a possible D gene (5 bases). This CDR3 contains 11 residues. Germline values: CDR1 SGHDN, CDR2 FVKESK. The CDR3 DNA reads TGTGCCAGCAGCCAATTTGAGACAGTGCGTTTC. It specifies CASSQFETVRF.

V is TRBV19 and J is TRBJ2-7; D ambiguous. The CDR3 runs to 12 residues. Trimming pared 4 bases from V and 2 bases from J, leaving 6 bases between. Germline V gives CDR1 LNHDA, CDR2 SQIVND (reference sequence). DNA for the CDR3: TGTGCCAGTAGTAGCCCGACCTACGAGCAGTACTTC. This translates into CASSSPTYEQYF.

The chain employs TRBV28 and TRBJ2-2; D is unresolved. The CDR3 length is 14 residues. V was pared by 9 bases and J by 0 bases, with 11 bases between. The V gene's germline CDR1 is MDHEN and CDR2 SYDVKM. CDR3 sequence reads: CASVSRPNTGELFF. The CDR3 region has the DNA TGTGCCAGTGTAAGCAGACCGAACACCGGGGAGCTGTTTTTT. The entire variable domain, with the rest obtained from reference TRBV28 and TRBJ2-2, is as follows: DVKVTQSSRYLVKRTGEKVFLECVQDMDHENMFWYRQDPGLGLRLIYFSYDVKMKEKGDIPEGYSVSREKKERFSLILESASTNQTSMYLCASVSRPNTGELFFGEGSRLTVL.

V is TRBV7-9 and J is TRBJ2-3; D is undetermined. CDR1 SEHNR and CDR2 FQNEAQ come from the germline V gene (reference sequence). Between the trimmed V and J ends, which lost 5 bases and 0 bases, there was a span of 12 bases. The CDR3 is 15 amino acids. The CDR3 bases are TGTGCCAGCAGCCCCCGCCAGGCAAGCACAGATACGCAGTATTTT. Translation gives CASSPRQASTDTQYF.

The chain is built from TRBV2 and TRBJ2-2; D gene unclear. The CDR3 totals 11 residues. V was shortened by 8 bases and J by 3 bases, with 4 bases between the two germline ends. Looked up from germline, CDR1 is SNHLY and CDR2 is FYNNEI. The CDR3 coding sequence is TGTGCCAGCGGGGACACCGGGGAGCTGTTTTTT. Protein sequence: CASGDTGELFF.

The chain joins TRBV7-9 to TRBJ1-2; 8 nucleotides align to TRBD1. Germline CDR1 SEHNR, CDR2 FQNEAQ (reference sequence). Trimming took 6 bases from V and 6 from J; bases not matched to a gene: 12. The CDR3 has 15 amino acids. In nucleotides, the CDR3 is TGTGCCAGCAGAGGAAAGGACAGGGTAGTTGATGGCTACACCTTC. Its protein is CASRGKDRVVDGYTF.

This chain uses TRBV5-4 with TRBJ2-1; D could derive from TRBD1 or TRBD2 (5 bases each). V gave up 4 bases and J gave up 4 bases, with 21 bases separating them. The germline V gene encodes CDR1 SGHNT and CDR2 YYREEE (reference sequence). CDR3 length equals 17 residues. Written as DNA, the CDR3 is TGTGCCAGCAGCCCCTTCGAGAGGGGAAAGGGGTACAATGAGCAGTTCTTC. Translating it yields CASSPFERGKGYNEQFF.

The V gene is TRBV13, the J gene TRBJ2-2, with 15 nucleotides matching TRBD2. This CDR3 has 22 amino acids. Germline values: CDR1 PRHDT, CDR2 FYEKMQ (reference sequence). Trimming cost V 4 bases and J 1 base; bases outside gene matches: 16. CDR3 sequence reads: CASSSTGRPGLAGGENTGELFF. CDR3 DNA sequence: TGTGCCAGCAGCTCGACAGGTAGACCGGGACTAGCGGGAGGAGAGAACACCGGGGAGCTGTTTTTT.

The chain links TRBV7-3 to TRBJ2-5; 9 nucleotides agree with TRBD1. Germline CDR1 reads SGHTA; CDR2 reads FQGTGA. V was clipped by 5 bases and J by 5 bases; unmatched bases: 12. CDR3 size: 16 residues. The CDR3 loop reads CASSQLSGQGGETQYF. For the CDR3, the DNA is TGTGCCAGCAGCCAGCTGTCGGGACAGGGTGGGGAGACCCAGTACTTC.

V and J are TRBV6-4 and TRBJ2-7, with no clear D. The V gene's germline CDR1 is MRHNA and CDR2 SNTAGT. The CDR3 has 17 residues. V was trimmed by 3 bases and J by 4 bases, leaving 22 bases between them. The CDR3 DNA reads TGTGCCAGCAGTGATCAACTCTCCTTCCGCGAAAGGTACGAGCAGTACTTC. It encodes CASSDQLSFRERYEQYF.

The V gene is TRBV28, the J gene TRBJ2-7; 9 bases match TRBD2. J lost 0 bases, V lost 6 bases, and 12 bases had no gene match. CDR3 length: 17 residues. Germline V lookup: CDR1 MDHEN, CDR2 SYDVKM. The CDR3 loop reads CASSRIFAGGYSYEQYF. The CDR3 bases are TGTGCCAGCAGCCGCATTTTTGCGGGAGGGTACTCCTACGAGCAGTACTTC.

Concerning this clone: In the same sample, other DNA sequences code for this CDR3. The genes are TRBV4-3 and TRBJ2-7; D possibly corresponds to TRBD1 (5 bases). Germline V gives CDR1 LGHNA, CDR2 YSLEER. The V and J ends lost 0 bases and 4 bases respectively, with 10 bases between them. The CDR3 length is 14 residues. The CDR3 nucleotides are TGCGCCAGCAGCCAAGACAGGGTCCGGTACGAGCAGTACTTC. Translated, it gives CASSQDRVRYEQYF.

This sequence joins TRBV11-2 and TRBJ2-7; 9 bases agree with TRBD1. The V segment lost 5 bases and the J segment 4 bases; nucleotides outside the gene matches: 9. Germline CDR1 reads SGHAT; CDR2 reads FQNNGV. There are 15 residues in the CDR3. The CDR3, as DNA: TGTGCCAGCAGCCCGAGTCCCGGGACAGGGTACGAGCAGTACTTC. Its protein product is CASSPSPGTGYEQYF.

This chain uses TRBV4-1 with TRBJ1-1, with D perhaps matching TRBD1 (5 bases). CDR3 length equals 14 residues. Germline CDR1 MGHRA, CDR2 YSYEKL. V was trimmed by 4 bases and J by 1 base, leaving 10 bases between them. In DNA, the CDR3 is TGCGCCAGCAGCCCCCTAACAGGGAACACTGAAGCTTTCTTT. Protein sequence: CASSPLTGNTEAFF.

As regards this clone: This likely stems from a read error, as it lies one base from a far larger clone. At the DNA level, this CDR3 is encoded by other sequences in the same sample as well. V is TRBV7-9 and J is TRBJ2-3; D is ambiguous. This CDR3 has 13 residues. The V end was cut by 7 bases, the J end by 3 bases, with 11 bases between. The V gene's germline CDR1 is SEHNR and CDR2 FQNEAQ (reference sequence). The CDR3 region has the DNA TGTGCCAGCACCACCCTGGCAACAGATACGCAGTATTTT. Translation gives CASTTLATDTQYF.

V gene TRBV7-8 combines with J gene TRBJ1-2, with 7 bases lining up with TRBD1. The CDR3 has 14 amino acids. The trim removed 1 base at V and 6 bases at J, leaving 5 bases unmatched. CDR1 and CDR2 from the germline V gene are SGHVS and FQNEAQ. The chain's CDR3 is CASSLGQGVHGYTF. For the CDR3, the DNA is TGTGCCAGCAGCTTAGGACAGGGAGTACATGGCTACACCTTC. Together with reference TRBV7-8 and TRBJ1-2, the CDR3 gives the full variable domain: GAGVSQSPRYKVAKRGQDVALRCDPISGHVSLFWYQQALGQGPEFLTYFQNEAQLDKSGLPSDRFFAERPEGSVSTLKIQRTQQEDSAVYLCASSLGQGVHGYTFGSGTRLTVV.

V usage is TRBV9 and J usage is TRBJ2-5; D remains ambiguous. Germline values: CDR1 SGDLS, CDR2 YYNGEE. The CDR3 spans 14 residues. Trimming shortened V by 0 bases and J by 3 bases, and 9 bases separated the two germline ends. DNA for the CDR3: TGTGCCAGCAGCGTAGGAGGAAATGAAGAGACCCAGTACTTC. This gives the protein CASSVGGNEETQYF.